The 30 T cell receptor beta chains given below trace back to one sample, sequenced in a study of neoadjuvant anti-PD-1 for oral cavity cancer. Documented time point: after neoadjuvant nivolumab, at surgical resection. The protocol was immunoSEQ multiplex PCR, while the TCRdb copy is restricted to in-frame clones and leaves out a portion. The profile shows around 7,800 clones, around two thirds of them singletons. The specimen comprised PBMCs, sampled after nivolumab (anti-PD-1) treatment. The receptors come from a person aged 40 to 85 with oral cavity squamous cell carcinoma.

The V call is TRBV14, the J call TRBJ1-6; 9 bases fit TRBD1. The CDR3 spans 16 residues. Germline loops: CDR1 SGHDN, CDR2 FVKESK. Germline trimming cut 5 bases from V and 8 bases from J; bases unmatched to any gene: 10. The CDR3 sequence: CASSSDRGLGYSPLHF. In nucleotides, the CDR3 is TGTGCCAGCAGCTCGGACAGGGGACTGGGGTATTCACCCCTCCACTTT. Drawing the rest from reference TRBV14 and TRBJ1-6, the complete variable domain is EAGVTQFPSHSVIEKGQTVTLRCDPISGHDNLYWYRRVMGKEIKFLLHFVKESKQDESGMPNNRFLAERTGGTYSTLKVQPAELEDSGVYFCASSSDRGLGYSPLHFGNGTRLTVT.

The gene calls are TRBV5-1 and TRBJ2-7; D is unresolved. From germline, CDR1 is SGHRS and CDR2 YFSETQ. The V gene lost 2 bases and the J gene lost 4 bases, with 10 bases spanning the gap. The CDR3 contains 13 residues. CDR3 DNA: TGCGCCAGCAGCTTCTCCCCCCAGTACGAGCAGTACTTC. Translated, it gives CASSFSPQYEQYF.

V and J are TRBV6-5 and TRBJ1-5; the D is unclear. CDR3 length: 15 residues. Per germline, CDR1 MNHEY and CDR2 SVGAGI. Trimming stripped 10 bases from V and 0 bases from J, with 16 bases between. CDR3 sequence reads: CATQPRYLSNQPQHF. In nucleotides, the CDR3 is TGTGCCACCCAACCTAGATACCTTAGCAATCAGCCCCAGCATTTT.

V is TRBV27 and J is TRBJ2-5; the D is unclear. The CDR3 runs 15 residues. CDR1 and CDR2 from the germline V gene are MNHEY and SMNVEV (reference sequence). V was shortened by 8 bases and J by 3 bases, with 19 bases between the two germline ends. CDR3 amino acids: CASSQVGSGKETQYF. The CDR3 DNA follows: TGTGCCAGCTCCCAGGTGGGATCAGGAAAAGAGACCCAGTACTTC.

The CDR3 region has the DNA TGTGCCAGTTTATACAGGGGAGGAAACTATGGCTACACCTTC. Translating gives CASLYRGGNYGYTF. V gene TRBV6-1 combines with J gene TRBJ1-2, with 7 bases lining up with TRBD1. The germline CDR1 and CDR2 sequences are MNHNS and SASEGT. The ends lost 9 bases at V and 2 bases at J; junction bases unmatched: 9. CDR3 length: 14 residues.

The chain employs TRBV11-3 and TRBJ2-3, with D perhaps matching TRBD2 (7 bases). With 4 bases removed from V and 3 bases from J, the gap between germline ends came to 17 bases. Looked up from germline, CDR1 is SGHNT and CDR2 is YENEEA. This CDR3 has 16 amino acids. The CDR3 DNA reads as TGTGCCAGCAGCTCGACGAGGGGGGGGTTTACAGATACGCAGTATTTT. Translating it yields CASSSTRGGFTDTQYF. The full variable domain, in which reference TRBV11-3 and TRBJ2-3 provide the parts outside the CDR3, is EAGVVQSPRYKIIEKKQPVAFWCNPISGHNTLYWYLQNLGQGPELLIRYENEEAVDDSQLPKDRFSAERLKGVDSTLKIQPAELGDSAVYLCASSSTRGGFTDTQYFGPGTRLTVL.

The V call is TRBV19, the J call TRBJ2-3; TRBD2 aligns across 12 bases. Germline CDR1 reads LNHDA; CDR2 reads SQIVND (reference sequence). The CDR3 contains 15 residues. V gave up 10 bases and J gave up 4 bases; unmatched junction bases: 9. The CDR3 bases are TGTGCCACCCGGACTAGCGGGGCCTACTCAGATACGCAGTATTTT. Translated, it gives CATRTSGAYSDTQYF.

This chain uses TRBV5-8 with TRBJ2-6; TRBD1 agrees at 7 bases. The ends lost 2 bases at V and 2 bases at J; junction bases unmatched: 13. The CDR3 is made up of 19 amino acids. Germline lookup yields CDR1 SGHTS and CDR2 YDEGEE. CDR3 amino acids: CASSLTGTAISAGANVLTF. The CDR3, as DNA: TGTGCCAGCAGCTTAACCGGGACAGCTATAAGCGCTGGGGCCAACGTCCTGACTTTC.

This chain links TRBV7-9 with TRBJ2-7, with TRBD1 matching 8 bases. This CDR3 is built from 14 residues. Losses at the gene ends were 5 bases for V and 5 bases for J; bases not matched to a gene: 8. CDR1 is SEHNR and CDR2 is FQNEAQ in the germline V gene (reference sequence). The CDR3 coding sequence is TGTGCCAGCAGCATCCGGACAGGGTTCAACGAGCAGTACTTC. Its translation: CASSIRTGFNEQYF.

This clone showed up just a few times. The rearrangement uses TRBV6-5 and TRBJ1-1, with D maybe TRBD1 (5 bases). The CDR3 length is 15 residues. Trimming left V 5 bases short and J 1 base short, with 14 bases between. Per the germline V gene, CDR1 is MNHEY and CDR2 is SVGAGI. CDR3 sequence (DNA): TGTGCCAGCAGTCCCGCGGGGCAGCAGAACACTGAAGCTTTCTTT. Translation gives CASSPAGQQNTEAFF.

The V call is TRBV6-1, the J call TRBJ2-3; D perhaps matches TRBD1 (7 bases). Germline V CDR1 and CDR2: MNHNS, SASEGT. The CDR3 runs 15 residues. V lost 0 bases and J lost 4, with 11 bases in between. CDR3 DNA: TGTGCCAGCAGTGAAGCTTGGAGGGGGCCAGATACGCAGTATTTT. Protein product: CASSEAWRGPDTQYF.

The chain couples TRBV13 to TRBJ2-5; D is perhaps TRBD1 (6 bases). Germline-derived CDR1 and CDR2 are PRHDT and FYEKMQ (reference sequence). This CDR3 contains 17 residues. V was pared by 4 bases and J by 5 bases, with 23 bases between. The CDR3 DNA follows: TGTGCCAGCAGCTCTACTGAACAGGGATCCGGAGAGGAGACCCAGTACTTC. Residues: CASSSTEQGSGEETQYF.

The V call is TRBV30, the J call TRBJ1-5; 8 bases align to TRBD1. V lost 2 bases to trimming and J lost 7 bases; unmatched junction nucleotides: 7. Germline CDR1 reads GTSNPN; CDR2 reads SVGIG (reference sequence). The CDR3 is 14 amino acids. CDR3 bases: TGTGCCTGGAGTCGAGACAGGGGAGGGCAGCCCCAGCATTTT. It translates to CAWSRDRGGQPQHF.

V and J are TRBV29-1 and TRBJ2-3, with 10 bases lining up with TRBD2. Trimming took 7 bases from V and 0 from J; bases not matched to a gene: 4. Per germline, CDR1 SQVTM and CDR2 ANQGSEA. The length of the CDR3 is 14 residues. CDR3 region: CSAQTSGSTDTQYF. Here the CDR3 DNA reads TGCAGCGCCCAGACTAGCGGGAGCACAGATACGCAGTATTTT.

The chain joins TRBV5-6 to TRBJ2-7; 10 bases map to TRBD1. With 7 bases clipped from V and 4 bases from J, the junction kept 8 bases outside the gene matches. This CDR3 region has 14 residues. Germline V gene sequence: CDR1 SGHDT, CDR2 YYEEEE. CDR3 sequence (DNA): TGTGCCAGCCAATCCGGGACAGGGGTGTACGAGCAGTACTTC. Its translation is CASQSGTGVYEQYF.

J is TRBJ2-1 and V is TRBV29-1; weak D call: TRBD2 (6 bases). The CDR3 runs 12 residues. Germline V lookup: CDR1 SQVTM, CDR2 ANQGSEA. Trimming removed 6 bases at V and 7 bases at J, with 13 bases between. CDR3 protein: CSVGSAVNEQFF. The CDR3 nucleotides are TGCAGCGTCGGGAGCGCTGTGAATGAGCAGTTCTTC.

The chain recombines TRBV5-8 with TRBJ1-1; TRBD1 might be the D (5 bases). Trimming took off 5 bases at V and 6 bases at J, with 23 bases between the two ends. The germline CDR1 and CDR2 sequences are SGHTS and YDEGEE. CDR3 length: 16 residues. This CDR3 reads CASSKNGGFLVAEAFF. In nucleotides, the CDR3 is TGTGCCAGCAGTAAAAATGGGGGGTTTTTAGTCGCTGAAGCTTTCTTT.

This chain connects TRBV19 to TRBJ1-1, with 8 bases identical to TRBD1. The CDR3 consists of 15 residues. Per the germline V gene, CDR1 is LNHDA and CDR2 is SQIVND (reference sequence). The J segment lost 0 bases and the V segment lost 4 bases, leaving 4 bases of the junction unmatched. In nucleotides, the CDR3 is TGTGCCAGTAGTACCAAGACAGGGGTGAACACTGAAGCTTTCTTT. Residues: CASSTKTGVNTEAFF.

The J gene is TRBJ1-6, the V gene TRBV2; a weak D match, TRBD1 (5 bases). In germline, CDR1 is SNHLY, CDR2 FYNNEI. Trimming left V 6 bases short and J 6 bases short, with 12 bases between. This CDR3 has 14 amino acids. CDR3 bases: TGTGCCAGCAGCCGTGGGGGGGGTAATTCACCCCTCCACTTT. It codes for CASSRGGGNSPLHF. Variable domain in full (rest from reference TRBV2 and TRBJ1-6): EPEVTQTPSHQVTQMGQEVILRCVPISNHLYFYWYRQILGQKVEFLVSFYNNEISEKSEIFDDQFSVERPDGSNFTLKIRSTKLEDSAMYFCASSRGGGNSPLHFGNGTRLTVT.

The chain recombines TRBV15 with TRBJ2-3, with 9 bases fitting TRBD1. The CDR3 runs 19 residues. The ends lost 0 bases at V and 4 bases at J; junction bases unmatched: 14. Germline CDR1 reads LNHNV; CDR2 reads YYDKDF (reference sequence). The CDR3, as DNA: TGTGCCACCAGCAGAGATAGAGGGACGGGACAGGGTTACCCAGATACGCAGTATTTT. Protein product: CATSRDRGTGQGYPDTQYF.

The gene calls are TRBV6-6 and TRBJ1-5; D is ambiguous. The CDR3 runs to 13 residues. CDR1 is MNHNY and CDR2 is SVGAGI in the germline V gene (reference sequence). V was clipped by 7 bases and J by 1 base, with 8 bases between them. CDR3: CASTSDSNQPQHF. CDR3 bases: TGTGCCAGCACCTCGGACAGCAATCAGCCCCAGCATTTT.

The genes are TRBV5-1 and TRBJ2-1, with D possibly TRBD1 on 5 matching bases. Trimming removed 0 bases at V and 8 bases at J, with 9 bases between. This CDR3 has 13 residues. CDR1 and CDR2 (germline): SGHRS, YFSETQ. In DNA, the CDR3 is TGCGCCAGCAGCTTGGCGGCAGGGTATGAGCAGTTCTTC. This codes for CASSLAAGYEQFF.

The chain employs TRBV7-2 and TRBJ1-6; no clear D. CDR1 is SGHTA, CDR2 FQGNSA, per germline. CDR3 length: 14 residues. Trimming took 5 bases from V and 7 from J, leaving 12 bases between them. The DNA of the CDR3 is TGTGCCAGCAGCCCGGCCTTTAGGAATTCACCCCTCCACTTT. Translated: CASSPAFRNSPLHF.

The DNA for the CDR3 is TGTGCCAGCAGCTTTATGAAGCTAGCGAAGGCCGGGGAGCTGTTTTTT. Translation: CASSFMKLAKAGELFF. This rearrangement joins TRBV7-2 to TRBJ2-2, with D possibly matching TRBD2 (6 bases). CDR1 and CDR2 (germline): SGHTA, FQGNSA. The CDR3 covers 16 residues. The V end lost 3 bases, the J end lost 6 bases, and 17 bases lay between the germline ends.

This chain uses TRBV6-1 with TRBJ1-5, with D maybe TRBD1 (5 bases). V lost 5 bases and J lost 3, with 11 bases in between. The germline V gene has CDR1 MNHNS and CDR2 SASEGT. The CDR3 loop spans 14 amino acids. The CDR3 nucleotides are TGTGCCAGCAGTTTGAGACAGAACAATCAGCCCCAGCATTTT. It yields the protein CASSLRQNNQPQHF.

The chain joins TRBV4-1 to TRBJ2-5; the match to TRBD1 covers 8 bases. The CDR3 has 16 amino acids. Trimming took 0 bases from V and 4 from J; bases not matched to a gene: 7. Germline loops: CDR1 MGHRA, CDR2 YSYEKL. The DNA of the CDR3 is TGCGCCAGCAGCCAAGATCGGGGCAGGGGGCGAGAGACCCAGTACTTC. Translating gives CASSQDRGRGRETQYF.

The chain is built from TRBV7-2 and TRBJ2-5, with 9 bases identical to TRBD2. The CDR3 is 15 residues long. Germline loops: CDR1 SGHTA, CDR2 FQGNSA. The trim removed 4 bases at V and 4 bases at J, leaving 7 bases unmatched. For the CDR3, the DNA is TGTGCCAGCAGCTGGGGGGGACTAGCCGGAGAGACCCAGTACTTC. This encodes CASSWGGLAGETQYF.

The V gene is TRBV9, the J gene TRBJ1-3; 11 nucleotides line up with TRBD1. The ends lost 6 bases at V and 8 bases at J; junction bases unmatched: 7. Germline V CDR1 and CDR2: SGDLS, YYNGEE. CDR3 length equals 14 residues. CDR3: CASTTGTGGDTIYF. The CDR3, as DNA: TGTGCCAGCACCACCGGGACAGGGGGGGACACCATATATTTT.

This clone appeared a few times. The chain is built from TRBV18 and TRBJ1-1; the match to TRBD1 covers 7 bases. V lost 5 bases to trimming and J lost 2 bases; unmatched junction nucleotides: 8. This CDR3 has 15 amino acids. Germline values: CDR1 KGHSH, CDR2 LQKENI. As DNA, the CDR3 is TGTGCCAGCTCAGGACAGGAGGGCTTTAACACTGAAGCTTTCTTT. The encoded protein is CASSGQEGFNTEAFF.

This clone was picked up a small number of times. The chain links TRBV14 to TRBJ2-5; D gene ambiguous. The CDR3 has 14 residues. Trimming took off 4 bases at V and 2 bases at J, with 11 bases between the two ends. The V gene's germline CDR1 is SGHDN and CDR2 FVKESK. CDR3 protein: CASSRDNLQETQYF. The CDR3 DNA reads as TGTGCCAGCAGCCGAGATAATTTACAAGAGACCCAGTACTTC.